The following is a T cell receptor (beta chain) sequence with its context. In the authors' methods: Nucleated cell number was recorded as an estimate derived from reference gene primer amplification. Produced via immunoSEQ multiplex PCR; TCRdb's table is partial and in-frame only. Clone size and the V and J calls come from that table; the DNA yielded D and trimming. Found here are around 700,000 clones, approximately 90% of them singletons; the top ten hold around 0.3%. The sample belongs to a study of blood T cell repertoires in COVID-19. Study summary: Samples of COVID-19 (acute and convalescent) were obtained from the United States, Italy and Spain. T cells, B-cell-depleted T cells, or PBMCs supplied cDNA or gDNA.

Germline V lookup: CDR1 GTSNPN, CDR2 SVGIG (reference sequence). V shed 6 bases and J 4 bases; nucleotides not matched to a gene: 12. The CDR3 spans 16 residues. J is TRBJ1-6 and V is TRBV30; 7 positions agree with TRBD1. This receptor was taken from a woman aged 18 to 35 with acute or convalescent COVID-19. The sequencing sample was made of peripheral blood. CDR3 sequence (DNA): TGTGCCTGCCTAAGACAGGGAAGCCCTTATAATTCACCCCTCCACTTT. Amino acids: CACLRQGSPYNSPLHF.